This is a list of T cell receptor beta chains from one sample in a study of shared clonotypes between healthy human individuals. Sequencing was performed with immunoSEQ multiplex PCR; in TCRdb, only in-frame clones are kept and a portion is missing. The sample contains about 2.4 million clones, around 94% of which appear only once. The specimen was naive CD4+ T cells sorted from blood. Source of these receptors: a man aged 18 to 30 in good health. Both conserved end residues are part of each CDR3. A D gene is named only where the DNA matches it firmly. Clone size is given for some rows only: seen once, a few or many times, or a class if the clone is expanded.

j_call	d_call	v_call	clone_size	cdr3_nt	cdr3_aa
TRBJ1-2	-	TRBV9	once	TGTGCCAGCAGCGTAGGGGCCCAAAACTATGGCTACACCTTC	CASSVGAQNYGYTF
TRBJ2-7	-	TRBV11-2	once	TGTGCCAGCAGCCAGCGACAGGGACTTTACGAGCAGTACTTC	CASSQRQGLYEQYF
TRBJ2-5	TRBD1	TRBV5-1	-	TGCGCCAGCAGCTCTGGGACAGCGCAAGAGACCCAGTACTTC	CASSSGTAQETQYF
TRBJ2-3	-	TRBV13	-	TGTGCCAGCAGCCTCCGAAGGACAGATACGCAGTATTTT	CASSLRRTDTQYF
TRBJ1-3	TRBD1	TRBV30	-	TGTGCCTGGAGTAGGACAGGGACGTCTGGAAACACCATATATTTT	CAWSRTGTSGNTIYF
TRBJ2-7	-	TRBV6-1	-	TGTGCCAGCACTAACCAGGGCTATTACGAGCAGTACTTC	CASTNQGYYEQYF
TRBJ1-2	TRBD1	TRBV5-4	-	TGTGCCAGCAGCAGGGACAGAGGGGGGACCTATGGCTACACCTTC	CASSRDRGGTYGYTF
TRBJ2-1	-	TRBV4-3	-	TGCGCCAGCAGCCGCGGGAGGGACAGGAACAATGAGCAGTTCTTC	CASSRGRDRNNEQFF
TRBJ2-7	TRBD2	TRBV25-1	-	TGTGCCAGCAGTGAATTGGGAGGGCAAGGGCAGTACTTC	CASSELGGQGQYF
TRBJ2-5	-	TRBV6-6	-	TGTGCCAGCAGTCCTCAACTGGCGGGGCATGAGACCCAGTACTTC	CASSPQLAGHETQYF
TRBJ2-7	TRBD1	TRBV4-1	-	TGCGCCAGCAGCCGACAGGGGATTCCCGCCTACGAGCAGTACTTC	CASSRQGIPAYEQYF
TRBJ2-3	-	TRBV29-1	-	TGCAGCGTTGTTGGGGCTAGCACAGATACGCAGTATTTT	CSVVGASTDTQYF
TRBJ1-5	TRBD1	TRBV5-1	-	TGCGCCAGCAGACCCACAGGGGTAGGCAATCAGCCCCAGCATTTT	CASRPTGVGNQPQHF
TRBJ1-2	TRBD1	TRBV7-9	-	TGTGCCAGCAGCTTATCGGGACAGCACCCGGGCTACACCTTC	CASSLSGQHPGYTF
TRBJ2-3	TRBD2	TRBV2	once	TGTGCCAGCCTGACTAGCGGGGGGGCGAATACGCAGTATTTT	CASLTSGGANTQYF
TRBJ2-1	TRBD2	TRBV29-1	-	TGCCCACTGGTGCGGGAGGCTTACAATGAGCAGTTCTTC	CPLVREAYNEQFF
TRBJ1-1	TRBD1	TRBV5-8	-	TGTGCCAGCAGCCACGGACAGGGGCGGGCTTTCTTT	CASSHGQGRAFF
TRBJ2-1	TRBD2	TRBV28	-	TGTGCCAGCAGTCAGAGCGGGGGCCCATACAATGAGCAGTTCTTC	CASSQSGGPYNEQFF
TRBJ1-1	-	TRBV4-3	-	TGCGCCAGCAGCCAAGTCCACAAAGCTGAAGCTTTCTTT	CASSQVHKAEAFF
TRBJ2-7	-	TRBV6-1	-	TGTGCCAGCAACCCAACAGGTCTAACCTACGAGCAGTACTTC	CASNPTGLTYEQYF
TRBJ2-3	TRBD1	TRBV5-1	-	TGCGCCAGCAGCATCGGGACAGGGGACACAGATACGCAGTATTTT	CASSIGTGDTDTQYF
TRBJ1-3	-	TRBV6-5	-	TGTGCCAGCAGTTTCAGGACCAGCTCTGGAAACACCATATATTTT	CASSFRTSSGNTIYF
TRBJ2-7	-	TRBV10-1	-	TGCGCCAACCCGGGACAAAAACAGGAAGGCTCCTACGAGCAGTACTTC	CANPGQKQEGSYEQYF
TRBJ2-7	TRBD1	TRBV2	-	TGTGCCAGCAGTGGGGACAGGGATGGCGAGCAGTACTTC	CASSGDRDGEQYF
TRBJ2-7	TRBD2	TRBV30	-	TGTGCCTGGAAAAATAGCGGGGGTTACGAGCAGTACTTC	CAWKNSGGYEQYF
TRBJ2-5	-	TRBV18	-	TGTGCCAGCTCACCAAGTCTTAGCACCGTGGAGACCCAGTACTTC	CASSPSLSTVETQYF
TRBJ2-1	-	TRBV9	-	TGTGCCAGCAGCACAGGAGGGAGCTCCTACAATGAGCAGTTCTTC	CASSTGGSSYNEQFF
TRBJ2-3	TRBD2	TRBV19	-	TGTGCCAGTAGTATAGCGGGAGGGACGTCAGATACGCAGTATTTT	CASSIAGGTSDTQYF
TRBJ2-1	-	TRBV5-1	-	TGCGCCAGCTCATTTCGGACACGCAACAATGAGCAGTTCTTC	CASSFRTRNNEQFF
TRBJ1-1	-	TRBV13	-	TGTGCCAGCAGTGGAGTATTTGCTGAAGCTTTCTTT	CASSGVFAEAFF
TRBJ2-1	TRBD2	TRBV5-6	-	TGTGCCAGCAGCTTGGGTTCGTCGGGAGCGGGAGTCCCGTTCTTC	CASSLGSSGAGVPFF
TRBJ2-3	-	TRBV29-1	-	TGCAGCTCCGGACCAGTCCTCACAGATACGCAGTATTTT	CSSGPVLTDTQYF
TRBJ1-2	TRBD1	TRBV5-1	-	TGCGCCAGCAGGCTGGAAGGACAGGGGAACTATGGCTACACCTTC	CASRLEGQGNYGYTF
TRBJ2-1	TRBD2	TRBV27	-	TGTGCCACCCGAGGCGGGGGGTCCAATGAGCAGTTCTTC	CATRGGGSNEQFF
TRBJ2-7	TRBD2	TRBV7-2	-	TGTGCCAGCAGCTACCGCGGTAGCGGGGACCAGTACTTC	CASSYRGSGDQYF
TRBJ1-2	TRBD1	TRBV7-2	-	TGTGCCAGCAGCCGAGACAGGGGGTTTAACTATGGCTACACCTTC	CASSRDRGFNYGYTF
TRBJ2-5	TRBD1	TRBV9	once	TGTGCCAGCAGCGCGGGACAGGGGGCGGTTAGGGAGACCCAGTACTTC	CASSAGQGAVRETQYF
TRBJ1-4	-	TRBV28	-	TGTGCCAGCAGTTCGTACCCCGGACGGCACAATGAAAAACTGTTTTTT	CASSSYPGRHNEKLFF
TRBJ2-7	TRBD2	TRBV2	-	TGTGCCAGCAAGAAGCGGGAGTTATCCTCCTACGAGCAGTACTTC	CASKKRELSSYEQYF
TRBJ2-5	TRBD2	TRBV19	once	TGTGCCAGTAGATATAGCGGGGTCGAGACCCAGTACTTC	CASRYSGVETQYF
TRBJ2-4	TRBD1	TRBV10-3	once	TGTGCCATCAGTGCGACAGGGGGGGAAAACATTCAGTACTTC	CAISATGGENIQYF
TRBJ2-7	TRBD1	TRBV6-6	-	TGTGCCAGCAGCCTGGGACAGGGGGCTAGCAACGAGCAGTACTTC	CASSLGQGASNEQYF
TRBJ1-1	-	TRBV29-1	once	TGCAGCGTTGAAACCAGGTCTGGGTCAAACACTGAAGCTTTCTTT	CSVETRSGSNTEAFF
TRBJ2-5	TRBD1	TRBV6-4	-	TGTGCCAGCAGGGGACCGGGACAGGGAAATCAAGAGACCCAGTACTTC	CASRGPGQGNQETQYF
TRBJ2-7	TRBD2	TRBV27	-	TGTGCCAGCTGGACTAGCGGGCCTTCCTACGAGCAGTACTTC	CASWTSGPSYEQYF
TRBJ2-5	TRBD2	TRBV4-1	once	TGCGCCAGCAGCCGTGCGGGAGCCGAGACCCAGTACTTC	CASSRAGAETQYF
TRBJ2-5	TRBD2	TRBV15	-	TGTGCCACCAGCAGAGATCCGGATAGCGGGGAGACCCAGTACTTC	CATSRDPDSGETQYF
TRBJ2-3	-	TRBV5-1	-	TGCGCCAGCAGAAACACGGCAGCTGGGGATACGCAGTATTTT	CASRNTAAGDTQYF
TRBJ1-2	-	TRBV25-1	once	TGTGCCAGCAGTGACCCGGGATCCTGGGGTGGCTACACCTTC	CASSDPGSWGGYTF
TRBJ1-1	-	TRBV30	few	TGTGCCTGGAGGATCTTGAACACTGAAGCTTTCTTT	CAWRILNTEAFF
TRBJ1-4	-	TRBV27	-	TGTGCCAGCAGTTTATTCAGGACGACTAATGAAAAACTGTTTTTT	CASSLFRTTNEKLFF
TRBJ2-1	TRBD1	TRBV4-1	-	TGCGCCAGCAGCCAAGGACAGGGGGCGGCCAATGAGCAGTTCTTC	CASSQGQGAANEQFF
TRBJ1-5	-	TRBV18	-	TGTGCCAGCTCACCAGCGGAAAACATTCAGCCCCAGCATTTT	CASSPAENIQPQHF
TRBJ2-7	-	TRBV27	-	TGTGCCAGCAGTTTTCAGGGGAATGTCTACGAGCAGTACTTC	CASSFQGNVYEQYF
TRBJ2-3	-	TRBV9	-	TGTGCCAGCAGCGTAGCATATTACACAGATACGCAGTATTTT	CASSVAYYTDTQYF